This entry concerns a single T cell receptor beta chain. Its antigen is currently not known. No quality values exist for individual bases; no much larger clone is one base distant. In the prospective study, participants were roughly 18 to 95 years old, resided in 24 geographic areas of the United States, and were enrolled through a virtual design. To assign participants to cohorts, the prospective study relied on clinical history that participants themselves reported in a screening survey and a study questionnaire. Exposed participants had been in contact, within 2 weeks of entering the study, with a person who had a PCR-confirmed or clinician-diagnosed case of COVID-19. Each participant in the prospective study had whole blood, serum and a nasopharyngeal or oropharyngeal swab collected by mobile phlebotomists. Additional blood draws and questionnaires over an approximately 2-month period could optionally be provided by prospective study participants. Prospective study blood samples were shipped either frozen or at room temperature before DNA extraction.

This sample was included in a study of blood T cell repertoires in COVID-19 (dated by TCRdb to between 2020 and 2021). Study-wide context: Samples covering the acute and convalescent phases of COVID-19 were provided by collaborators in the United States, Italy and Spain. Where HLA class I and class II types were available, the types were taken from metadata supplied by the sample provider, not from assay-based typing. The samples were drawn from two sources: the first 160 participants of the ongoing ImmuneRACE study, and about 1,300 subjects contributed by 6 global collaborators. The dataset comprised deeply sampled blood TCRbeta repertoires from subjects exposed to, actively infected with, or recovered from COVID-19. A freely available public database, intended as a resource for researchers studying the immune response to SARS-CoV-2, is where the repertoires were released. The prospective study material was composed of cDNA or gDNA derived from T cells, B-cell-depleted T cells, or PBMCs. Sample metadata almost always included a de-identified subject ID, COVID-19 status, age in years and sex.

From the cysteine up to the phenylalanine, the CDR3 has a length of 13 residues. The retained sequence is limited to the CDR3, 39 bases, with the frame set at the first base. The trim is 6 bases for V and 1 base for J, with a gap of 9 bases between the germline ends. CDR1 MDHEN and CDR2 SYDVKM were looked up in the germline V gene. Overall study results and their limits: Clinical and demographic metadata were provided uncurated, with the amount varying by source and participant.

The immunoSEQ Assay, a bias-controlled multiplex PCR, was used to amplify TCRbeta CDR3 regions from genomic DNA. The authors' analysis ran thus. The number of nucleated cells in each sample was estimated by amplification of reference gene primers within the assay. To quantify the absolute abundance of each unique TCRbeta CDR3 rearrangement, sequence reads were collapsed and filtered. For each sample, productive Simpson clonality was calculated as the square root of Simpson's diversity index across productive rearrangements. The table was pulled from immuneACCESS by TCRdb, which kept in-frame rearrangements only. Such tables lose some clones; where checked, under half of the loss comes from unresolved V genes, and the rest has no known cause. The V and J calls and clone size were taken over from that table, and D and trimming were inferred from the DNA. The sample records about 200,000 clones, roughly 85% of which are singletons. Together, the top ten hold roughly 5% of the sample.

The chain is made from TRBV28 and TRBJ1-1; TRBD1 might be the D gene, on 6 matching bases. The clonotype comes from a woman between 45 and 65 years old who had been exposed to COVID-19. Input material: PBMCs or T cells enriched from blood (not recorded which). The nucleotide sequence is given as TGTGCCAGCAGCCTACAGGGGAACACTGAAGCTTTCTTT. This sequence encodes CASSLQGNTEAFF.